These T cell receptor beta chains were read from a single sample in a study of shared clonotypes between healthy human individuals. Assay: immunoSEQ multiplex PCR; the TCRdb copy retains only in-frame clones and omits some. The sample shows approximately 1,500,000 clones, roughly 97% of them seen only once. The sequenced sample consisted of naive CD4+ T cells sorted from blood. All receptors derive from a man between 25 and 39 years old in good health. CDR3s include the opening cysteine and the closing phenylalanine or tryptophan. The order of the fields is D gene, J gene, V gene, clone size, CDR3 protein, CDR3 DNA. D genes are given only for firm matches. For some rows the clone size is stated as once, few or many, or as a class when expanded; others skip it.

>NA|TRBJ1-3|TRBV2|NA
CASSSQDSGNTIYF
TGTGCCAGCAGTAGCCAGGATTCTGGAAACACCATATATTTT
>NA|TRBJ2-5|TRBV7-9|NA
CASSFRVPTGTQYF
TGTGCCAGCAGCTTCCGGGTCCCGACCGGGACCCAGTACTTC
>NA|TRBJ1-5|TRBV4-3|once
CASSQDRTAASNQPQHF
TGCGCCAGCAGCCAAGATAGAACGGCTGCTAGCAATCAGCCCCAGCATTTT
>NA|TRBJ1-2|TRBV7-9|NA
CASSLGTNYGYTF
TGTGCCAGCAGCTTAGGAACCAACTATGGCTACACCTTC
>NA|TRBJ2-1|TRBV7-2|NA
CASSFVGEFNEQFF
TGTGCCAGCAGCTTTGTCGGGGAGTTCAATGAGCAGTTCTTC
>NA|TRBJ2-7|TRBV27|NA
CATGITRFYEQYF
TGTGCCACAGGGATCACACGTTTCTACGAGCAGTACTTC
>NA|TRBJ2-5|TRBV9|NA
CASSPRGETQYF
TGTGCCAGCAGCCCTCGGGGTGAGACCCAGTACTTC
>TRBD1|TRBJ1-2|TRBV18|NA
CASSLLDRGTNGYTF
TGTGCCAGCTCACTTTTGGACAGGGGGACGAATGGCTACACCTTC
>NA|TRBJ2-5|TRBV18|once
CASSGAKETQYF
TGTGCCAGCTCAGGGGCCAAAGAGACCCAGTACTTC
>NA|TRBJ1-4|TRBV28|NA
CASSPPPNWGEKLFF
TGTGCCAGCAGTCCCCCCCCCAACTGGGGTGAAAAACTGTTTTTT
>NA|TRBJ2-3|TRBV4-2|NA
CASRLSSRSTDTQYF
TGTGCCAGCAGGCTAAGTAGCAGAAGCACAGATACGCAGTATTTT
>NA|TRBJ2-2|TRBV25-1|NA
CASSGHTGPGGELFF
TGTGCCAGCAGTGGTCACACTGGCCCTGGCGGGGAGCTGTTTTTT
>NA|TRBJ1-2|TRBV9|NA
CASSAPQGWGGYTF
TGTGCCAGCAGCGCTCCACAGGGATGGGGTGGCTACACCTTC
>NA|TRBJ1-3|TRBV5-6|NA
CASSLPRGVSGNTIYF
TGTGCCAGCAGCTTACCTCGGGGGGTTTCCGGAAACACCATATATTTT
>NA|TRBJ2-1|TRBV5-4|NA
CASSLEPDSPRGLTEQFF
TGTGCCAGCAGCTTGGAACCGGACTCCCCTCGGGGTCTTACTGAGCAGTTCTTC
>NA|TRBJ2-3|TRBV10-3|NA
CAISLGASTDTQYF
TGTGCCATCTCTTTGGGGGCAAGCACAGATACGCAGTATTTT
>TRBD1|TRBJ1-1|TRBV5-1|NA
CASSSDRGAFF
TGCGCCAGCAGCTCGGACAGGGGAGCTTTCTTT
>NA|TRBJ1-5|TRBV7-9|NA
CASSLVTGSLSSNQPQHF
TGTGCCAGCAGCTTAGTTACAGGGAGTCTCTCTAGCAATCAGCCCCAGCATTTT
>TRBD1|TRBJ1-1|TRBV10-3|once
CAISSGQAALGVPEAFF
TGTGCCATCAGCTCCGGACAGGCCGCTTTGGGAGTTCCTGAAGCTTTCTTT
>TRBD2|TRBJ2-3|TRBV6-5|NA
CASRVAAGATDTQYF
TGTGCCAGCAGGGTGGCGGCGGGAGCGACAGATACGCAGTATTTT
>TRBD2|TRBJ2-2|TRBV18|NA
CASSPLRDYITGELFF
TGTGCCAGCTCACCTCTCCGGGACTATATTACCGGGGAGCTGTTTTTT
>NA|TRBJ2-7|TRBV7-2|NA
CASSLDFEQYF
TGTGCCAGCAGCTTAGATTTCGAGCAGTACTTC
>NA|TRBJ2-4|TRBV7-2|NA
CASSLTGAKNIQYF
TGTGCCAGCAGCTTAACAGGGGCCAAAAACATTCAGTACTTC
>TRBD1|TRBJ2-1|TRBV10-3|once
CAISRSQGGDEQFF
TGTGCCATCAGCCGATCACAAGGGGGCGATGAGCAGTTCTTC
>NA|TRBJ2-2|TRBV28|once
CASSLLFGELFF
TGTGCCAGCAGTTTATTATTCGGGGAGCTGTTTTTT
>NA|TRBJ2-1|TRBV14|NA
CASSQAPRVFNEQFF
TGTGCCAGCAGCCAAGCCCCCCGGGTATTCAATGAGCAGTTCTTC
>TRBD1|TRBJ2-5|TRBV5-1|NA
CASSSGQGFFETQYF
TGCGCCAGCAGCTCGGGACAGGGGTTTTTCGAGACCCAGTACTTC
>NA|TRBJ1-1|TRBV29-1|NA
CSVAEQGGFTEAFF
TGCAGCGTTGCCGAACAAGGCGGGTTCACTGAAGCTTTCTTT
>NA|TRBJ1-2|TRBV15|NA
CATGGYTF
TGTGCCACAGGTGGCTACACCTTC
>NA|TRBJ1-1|TRBV12-5|NA
CASGLWPPGAMNTEAFF
TGTGCTAGTGGTTTATGGCCCCCGGGGGCGATGAACACTGAAGCTTTCTTT
>NA|TRBJ2-1|TRBV12-5|once
CASGLQGDEQFF
TGTGCTAGTGGTTTGCAAGGTGACGAGCAGTTCTTC
>NA|TRBJ1-4|TRBV7-8|NA
CASSPDNLGSEKLFF
TGTGCCAGCAGCCCGGACAATCTTGGTAGCGAAAAACTGTTTTTT
>TRBD1|TRBJ1-2|TRBV7-9|NA
CASRANVWQGDYGYTF
TGTGCCAGCAGGGCGAACGTGTGGCAGGGGGATTATGGCTACACCTTC
>TRBD2|TRBJ2-5|TRBV18|NA
CASSPFRTSGQETQYF
TGTGCCAGCTCACCATTCCGGACTAGCGGCCAAGAGACCCAGTACTTC
>NA|TRBJ1-3|TRBV30|NA
CAFPDPGQGNTIYF
TGTGCCTTTCCCGACCCGGGACAAGGAAACACCATATATTTT
>TRBD2|TRBJ2-1|TRBV19|NA
CASSITAPGLAYNEQFF
TGTGCCAGTAGTATTACCGCACCTGGACTAGCCTACAATGAGCAGTTCTTC
>NA|TRBJ1-5|TRBV12-5|once
CASGLGLGTGNQPQHF
TGTGCTAGTGGTTTGGGGCTGGGTACCGGCAATCAGCCCCAGCATTTT
>NA|TRBJ1-3|TRBV6-6|NA
CASSYSKGTLGNTIYF
TGTGCCAGCAGTTACTCGAAAGGGACACTTGGAAACACCATATATTTT
>NA|TRBJ2-7|TRBV5-1|NA
CASSFSTGTGYEQYF
TGCGCCAGCAGCTTTTCAACCGGGACGGGATACGAGCAGTACTTC
>NA|TRBJ2-5|TRBV6-5|NA
CASSYIARETQYF
TGTGCCAGCAGTTACATAGCCAGAGAGACCCAGTACTTC
>TRBD1|TRBJ1-2|TRBV19|NA
CASSIEDRGIYGYTF
TGTGCCAGTAGTATAGAAGACAGGGGTATCTATGGCTACACCTTC
>NA|TRBJ2-3|TRBV7-2|NA
CASSPTYSTDTQYF
TGTGCCAGCAGTCCCACCTACAGCACAGATACGCAGTATTTT
>TRBD1|TRBJ2-7|TRBV11-2|once
CASSRQGPNYEQYF
TGTGCCAGCAGCCGACAGGGGCCCAACTACGAGCAGTACTTC
>NA|TRBJ2-3|TRBV6-1|once
CASSEGVHRDTQYF
TGTGCCAGCAGTGAGGGGGTGCACAGGGATACGCAGTATTTT
>TRBD1|TRBJ2-2|TRBV6-1|once
CASSSKTGRAGELFF
TGTGCCAGCAGTTCAAAGACAGGGCGGGCCGGGGAGCTGTTTTTT
>TRBD2|TRBJ2-7|TRBV7-9|NA
CASSSTPGLAGVDSYEQYF
TGTGCCAGCAGCTCGACCCCGGGACTAGCGGGAGTAGATTCCTACGAGCAGTACTTC
>NA|TRBJ1-4|TRBV6-6|NA
CASSALVVATNEKLFF
TGTGCCAGCAGCGCCCTGGTTGTTGCAACTAATGAAAAACTGTTTTTT
>TRBD2|TRBJ2-4|TRBV30|NA
CAWSVPGSGPKNIQYF
TGTGCCTGGAGTGTACCGGGTAGCGGGCCCAAGAACATTCAGTACTTC
>NA|TRBJ1-5|TRBV15|NA
CATSRDLGPDQPQHF
TGTGCCACCAGCAGAGATTTAGGTCCGGATCAGCCCCAGCATTTT
>NA|TRBJ2-7|TRBV11-3|NA
CASSLTGSGLQYF
TGTGCCAGCAGCTTAACCGGATCAGGGTTGCAGTACTTC